Below, one T cell receptor beta chain is given with its context. Antigen unknown. Amplification used 60 Vbeta primers and 13 Jbeta primers. This table comes from immunoSEQ multiplex PCR, and its TCRdb copy is limited to in-frame clones, with some not included. The sample contains 90,000 or so clones, 70% to 75% of which appear only once. The sample belongs to a study of cytomegalovirus exposure and HLA in healthy donors. General study results and limits: The study designated 150 or so TCR beta chains cytomegalovirus-associated. A later analysis reportedly found fewer N-insertions in an Asian-associated ancestry cluster than the roughly 670-donor mean.

J was trimmed by 5 bases and V by 5 bases; bases with no gene match: 7. This CDR3 is 16 amino acids long. Germline CDR1 reads SGHNT; CDR2 reads YENEEA. The TCR sequence derives from a man aged 60 to 69 in good health and CMV-seronegative. The rearrangement joins TRBV11-3 to TRBJ2-3; 13 bases line up with TRBD2. Sequencing input: PBMCs. CDR3 coding DNA: TGTGCCAGCAGCCAAGGGACTAGCGGGGACCGAGATACGCAGTATTTT. Translation: CASSQGTSGDRDTQYF. Full variable domain (remainder filled in from reference TRBV11-3 and TRBJ2-3): EAGVVQSPRYKIIEKKQPVAFWCNPISGHNTLYWYLQNLGQGPELLIRYENEEAVDDSQLPKDRFSAERLKGVDSTLKIQPAELGDSAVYLCASSQGTSGDRDTQYFGPGTRLTVL.